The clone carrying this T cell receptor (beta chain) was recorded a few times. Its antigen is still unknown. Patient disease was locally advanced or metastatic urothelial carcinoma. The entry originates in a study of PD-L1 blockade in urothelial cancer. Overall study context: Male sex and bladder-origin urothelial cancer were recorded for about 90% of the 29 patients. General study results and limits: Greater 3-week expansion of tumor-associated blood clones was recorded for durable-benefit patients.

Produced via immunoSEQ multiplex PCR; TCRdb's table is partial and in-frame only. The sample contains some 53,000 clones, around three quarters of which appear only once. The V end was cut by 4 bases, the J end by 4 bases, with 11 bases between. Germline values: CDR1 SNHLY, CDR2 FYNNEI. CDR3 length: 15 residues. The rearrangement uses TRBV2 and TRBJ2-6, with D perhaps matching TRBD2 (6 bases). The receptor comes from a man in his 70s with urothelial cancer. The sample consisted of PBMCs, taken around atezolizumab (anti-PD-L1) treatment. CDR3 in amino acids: CASSGLDPGANVLTF. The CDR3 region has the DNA TGTGCCAGCAGTGGACTAGACCCCGGGGCCAACGTCCTGACTTTC.